This T cell receptor (beta chain) was recorded in a study of PD-L1 blockade in urothelial cancer. In the study overall: Patients went on atezolizumab around 2014, receiving 1,200 mg intravenously every 3 weeks. About 90% of the roughly 30 patients comprised males who had bladder-origin urothelial cancer.

CDR1 and CDR2 from the germline V gene are SGHVS and FQNEAQ. V shed 1 base and J shed 4 bases, with 10 bases lying between them. The CDR3 consists of 14 residues. Stated time point: pretreatment peripheral blood. Samples spanned pretreatment and treatment, with 1 to 8 time points per patient. The data were produced by immunoSEQ multiplex PCR, yet TCRdb's version contains in-frame clones alone and is incomplete. The sample carries more than 55,000 clones, around four fifths recorded once. The sample in question was PBMCs, obtained around atezolizumab (anti-PD-L1) treatment. The chain combines TRBV7-8 with TRBJ2-5; TRBD1 might be the D (5 bases). This receptor was identified in a man aged 65-85 years with urothelial cancer. CDR3 region: CASSLGSRAETQYF. CDR3 DNA: TGTGCCAGCAGCTTAGGCTCCAGGGCAGAGACCCAGTACTTC.